A single T cell receptor (beta chain) is shown here with its context. No antigen is known for it. Germline V gene sequence: CDR1 GTSNPN, CDR2 SVGIG (reference sequence). V dropped 2 bases and J dropped 7 bases, with 12 bases sitting between them. The length of the CDR3 is 13 residues. These data come from a study of cytomegalovirus exposure and HLA in healthy donors. Background on the study: A prior study identified approximately 110 million unique TCR beta sequences from roughly 180 million T cells.

Study-wide findings and caveats: TRBV6-2, TRBV6-3 and other indistinguishable V segments were excluded. In a later analysis, HLA-associated beta chains showed higher expansion and lower generation probabilities than comparable chains.

A multiplex PCR was run with 60 Vbeta primers and 13 Jbeta primers. The repertoire was sequenced with immunoSEQ multiplex PCR; TCRdb's copy has only in-frame clones and lacks some. The sample shows about 130,000 clones, about 80% of them seen only once. This receptor was taken from a man aged 25-40 years in good health. V is TRBV30 and J is TRBJ2-1; D might be TRBD2 (5 bases). The sequenced sample was PBMCs. The CDR3 protein is CAWSRIALNEQFF. CDR3 sequence (DNA): TGTGCCTGGAGTCGAATAGCGCTGAATGAGCAGTTCTTC.